This T cell receptor (beta chain) was recorded in a study of shared clonotypes between healthy human individuals. The CDR3 consists of 13 residues. Trimming left V 3 bases short and J 4 bases short, with 10 bases between. From germline, CDR1 is SGHRS and CDR2 YFSETQ. With respect to this clone: Its antigen is unidentified. The same CDR3 is also encoded by other DNA sequences in this sample.

The study drew its donors from healthy HIV-negative adults without recent acute infections or vaccinations. The study's findings and limits: Only blood underwent sampling, and tissue repertoires likely differ.

Using immunoSEQ multiplex PCR, the repertoire was profiled, and TCRdb retains in-frame clones only, with some absent. The data show 1 million to 1.3 million clones, with 78% seen just once and 0.5% to 0.65% held by the top ten. Material: memory CD4+ T cells from PBMCs. Subset defined: CD45RA-negative fraction. The chain uses TRBV5-1 and TRBJ2-5, with D possibly TRBD2 on 5 matching bases. The origin of this receptor is a man younger than 30 in good health. Some clones in this sample may be carry-over from other donors' samples. In nucleotides, the CDR3 is TGCGCCAGCAGCTCCCAAGGGAGAGAGACCCAGTACTTC. Translation gives CASSSQGRETQYF.